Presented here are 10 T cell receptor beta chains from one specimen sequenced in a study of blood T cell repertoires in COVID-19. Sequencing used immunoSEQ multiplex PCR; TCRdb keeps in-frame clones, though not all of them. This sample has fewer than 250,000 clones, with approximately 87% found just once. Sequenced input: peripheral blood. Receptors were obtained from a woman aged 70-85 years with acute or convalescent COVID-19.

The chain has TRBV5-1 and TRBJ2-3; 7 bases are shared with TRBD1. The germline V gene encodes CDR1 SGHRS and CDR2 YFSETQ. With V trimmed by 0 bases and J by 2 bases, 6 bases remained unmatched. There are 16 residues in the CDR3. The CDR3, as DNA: TGCGCCAGCAGCTTGGCCCGGGACAGTCCCACAGATACGCAGTATTTT. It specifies CASSLARDSPTDTQYF.

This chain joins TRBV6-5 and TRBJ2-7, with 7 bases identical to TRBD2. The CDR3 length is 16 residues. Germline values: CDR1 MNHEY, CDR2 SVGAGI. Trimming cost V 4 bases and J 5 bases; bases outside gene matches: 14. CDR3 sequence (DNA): TGTGCCAGCAGTTCCCCACTGAGCGGGATTCGTCACGAGCAGTACTTC. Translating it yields CASSSPLSGIRHEQYF.

The CDR3 nucleotides read TGTGCCACCAGTGATTTATCTAGGGGGCTGAGGGGGCAGTTCTTC. This translates into CATSDLSRGLRGQFF. V gene TRBV24-1 combines with J gene TRBJ2-1; TRBD1 aligns across 7 bases. The CDR3 is made up of 15 amino acids. The V and J ends lost 1 base and 12 bases, in that order; junction bases with no gene match: 11. Germline V gene sequence: CDR1 KGHDR, CDR2 SFDVKD.

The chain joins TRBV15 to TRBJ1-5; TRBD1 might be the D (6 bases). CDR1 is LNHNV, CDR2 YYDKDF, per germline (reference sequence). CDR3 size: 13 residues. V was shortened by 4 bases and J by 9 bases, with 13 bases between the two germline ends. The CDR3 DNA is TGTGCCACCAGCACGCAGGGGAAGCTGCCCCAGCATTTT. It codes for CATSTQGKLPQHF.

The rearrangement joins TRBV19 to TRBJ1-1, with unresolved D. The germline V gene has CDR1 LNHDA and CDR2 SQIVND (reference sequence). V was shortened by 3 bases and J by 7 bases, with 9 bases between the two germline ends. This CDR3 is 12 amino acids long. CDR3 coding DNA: TGTGCCAGTAGTATGATACTAGGTGAAGCTTTCTTT. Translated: CASSMILGEAFF.

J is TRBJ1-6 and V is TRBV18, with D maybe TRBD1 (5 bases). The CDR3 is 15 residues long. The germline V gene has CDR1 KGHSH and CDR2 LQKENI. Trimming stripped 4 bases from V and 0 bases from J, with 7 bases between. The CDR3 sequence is CASSRGSSYNSPLHF. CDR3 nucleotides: TGTGCCAGCTCACGGGGCAGCTCCTATAATTCACCCCTCCACTTT.

The CDR3 region is CASSLGLAGASGEQFF. CDR3 bases: TGTGCCAGCAGCCTTGGACTAGCGGGAGCGTCGGGTGAGCAGTTCTTC. The chain joins TRBV4-2 to TRBJ2-1; 13 bases are shared with TRBD2. The CDR3 consists of 16 residues. V lost 4 bases to trimming and J lost 9 bases; unmatched junction nucleotides: 9. Per germline, CDR1 LGHNA and CDR2 YNFKEQ.

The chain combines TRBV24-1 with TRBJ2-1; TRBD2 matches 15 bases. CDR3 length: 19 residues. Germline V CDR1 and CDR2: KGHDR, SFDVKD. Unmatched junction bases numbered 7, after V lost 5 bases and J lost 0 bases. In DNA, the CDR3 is TGTGCCACCAGTGCCACCGGGACTAGCGGGGGGAGCTCCTACAATGAGCAGTTCTTC. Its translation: CATSATGTSGGSSYNEQFF.

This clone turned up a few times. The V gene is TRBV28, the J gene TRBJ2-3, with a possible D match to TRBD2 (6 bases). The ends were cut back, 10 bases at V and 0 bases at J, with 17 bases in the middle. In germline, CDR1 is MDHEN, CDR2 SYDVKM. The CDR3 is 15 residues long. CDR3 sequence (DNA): TGTGCCACCATCGTGGGGGGAGAAAGCACAGATACGCAGTATTTT. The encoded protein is CATIVGGESTDTQYF.

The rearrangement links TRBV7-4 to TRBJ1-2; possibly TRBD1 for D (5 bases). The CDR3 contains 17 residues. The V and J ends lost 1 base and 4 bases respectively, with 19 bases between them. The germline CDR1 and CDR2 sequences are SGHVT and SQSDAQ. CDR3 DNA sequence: TGTGCCAGCAGCTTAGAGGGCAGGGAGGAGGGGAGCTATGGCTACACCTTC. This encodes CASSLEGREEGSYGYTF.